This T cell receptor (beta chain) was profiled in a study of Tregs in tolerant kidney transplant recipients. Data came from immunoSEQ multiplex PCR; TCRdb stores just in-frame clones and leaves some out. The data show about 240,000 clones, with about 80% seen just once and roughly 0.67% held by the top ten. The sequence derives from a human donor in good health. Source material: CD4+ T cells from blood.

The CDR3 DNA is TGTGCCAGCAGCTCTTGGGACCAAGCTAACTATGGCTACACCTTC. As protein: CASSSWDQANYGYTF. This chain links TRBV7-9 with TRBJ1-2, with D perhaps TRBD1 (5 bases). CDR1 is SEHNR, CDR2 FQNEAQ, per germline (reference sequence). The CDR3 has 15 residues. Between the trimmed V and J ends, which lost 4 bases and 0 bases, there was a span of 12 bases.